This is a list of T cell receptor beta chains from one sample in a study of OX40 agonist ivuxolimab in advanced cancers. The data were produced by immunoSEQ multiplex PCR, yet TCRdb's version contains in-frame clones alone and is incomplete. The data contain 48,000 or so clones, about nine tenths of them seen just once; the ten biggest clones take up roughly 6.3%. Source: CD4+ or CD8+ T cells sorted from blood, taken in a trial of the OX40 agonist ivuxolimab. These receptors all come from an adult with an advanced solid tumor such as melanoma, head and neck, liver or kidney cancer. The CDR3 runs from the conserved cysteine through the conserved F or W. The D gene is left open where the match is weak. Expanded clones get a size class; other rows say once, few or many, or leave the size out.

v_gene: TRBV4-2; abundance: -; d_gene: TRBD1; j_gene: TRBJ2-2; CDR3aa: CASSQEAGGTGELFF; CDR3nt: TGTGCCAGCAGCCAAGAGGCAGGGGGAACCGGGGAGCTGTTTTTT
v_gene: TRBV2; abundance: -; d_gene: -; j_gene: TRBJ1-5; CDR3aa: CASEGHEQSSNQPQHF; CDR3nt: TGTGCCAGCGAGGGCCATGAGCAAAGTAGCAATCAGCCCCAGCATTTT
v_gene: TRBV11-3; abundance: -; d_gene: -; j_gene: TRBJ1-1; CDR3aa: CASSRGGTEAFF; CDR3nt: TGTGCCAGCAGCCGAGGGGGGACTGAAGCTTTCTTT
v_gene: TRBV5-6; abundance: -; d_gene: TRBD2; j_gene: TRBJ2-1; CDR3aa: CASSGAPLSGRGGRNEQFF; CDR3nt: TGTGCCAGCAGCGGAGCCCCCCTGTCTGGGCGGGGGGGCCGGAATGAGCAGTTCTTC
v_gene: TRBV19; abundance: -; d_gene: TRBD1; j_gene: TRBJ2-1; CDR3aa: CASSIATGNNEQFF; CDR3nt: TGTGCCAGTAGTATAGCGACAGGGAACAATGAGCAGTTCTTC
v_gene: TRBV7-9; abundance: -; d_gene: -; j_gene: TRBJ2-1; CDR3aa: CASSLAGPGGQAYNEQFF; CDR3nt: TGTGCCAGCAGCTTAGCGGGGCCTGGGGGGCAAGCCTACAATGAGCAGTTCTTC
v_gene: TRBV6-5; abundance: -; d_gene: TRBD2; j_gene: TRBJ2-3; CDR3aa: CASSYDSGGFTDTQYF; CDR3nt: TGTGCCAGCAGTTACGACAGCGGGGGGTTTACAGATACGCAGTATTTT
v_gene: TRBV19; abundance: -; d_gene: TRBD1; j_gene: TRBJ1-1; CDR3aa: CASSTYRGGEAFF; CDR3nt: TGTGCCAGTAGTACGTACAGGGGAGGTGAAGCTTTCTTT
v_gene: TRBV9; abundance: -; d_gene: -; j_gene: TRBJ1-2; CDR3aa: CASSVDGGPYGYTF; CDR3nt: TGTGCCAGCAGCGTAGATGGGGGCCCCTATGGCTACACCTTC
v_gene: TRBV29-1; abundance: -; d_gene: -; j_gene: TRBJ1-1; CDR3aa: CSVRAPNTEAFF; CDR3nt: TGCAGCGTCCGGGCGCCGAACACTGAAGCTTTCTTT
v_gene: TRBV29-1; abundance: -; d_gene: TRBD1; j_gene: TRBJ2-5; CDR3aa: CSVAPGGQETQYF; CDR3nt: TGCAGCGTTGCTCCAGGGGGCCAAGAGACCCAGTACTTC
v_gene: TRBV15; abundance: few; d_gene: -; j_gene: TRBJ2-3; CDR3aa: CATSRETPRGPTQYF; CDR3nt: TGTGCCACCAGCAGAGAAACCCCCCGGGGTCCAACGCAGTATTTT
v_gene: TRBV27; abundance: -; d_gene: TRBD2; j_gene: TRBJ2-6; CDR3aa: CASKGRVSAPGANVLTF; CDR3nt: TGTGCCAGCAAGGGGAGGGTATCGGCTCCTGGGGCCAACGTCCTGACTTTC
v_gene: TRBV27; abundance: -; d_gene: -; j_gene: TRBJ2-2; CDR3aa: CASSFVGAGELFF; CDR3nt: TGTGCCAGCAGTTTCGTGGGGGCTGGGGAGCTGTTTTTT
v_gene: TRBV5-1; abundance: -; d_gene: TRBD1; j_gene: TRBJ2-5; CDR3aa: CASSLGQGKETQYF; CDR3nt: TGCGCCAGCAGCTTGGGACAGGGGAAGGAGACCCAGTACTTC
v_gene: TRBV4-1; abundance: -; d_gene: -; j_gene: TRBJ2-4; CDR3aa: CASSPLESKNIQYF; CDR3nt: TGCGCCAGCAGCCCGCTGGAGTCCAAAAACATTCAGTACTTC
v_gene: TRBV6-1; abundance: -; d_gene: -; j_gene: TRBJ1-1; CDR3aa: CASSELGRDEAFF; CDR3nt: TGTGCCAGCAGTGAATTAGGGAGGGACGAAGCTTTCTTT
v_gene: TRBV5-6; abundance: -; d_gene: -; j_gene: TRBJ2-6; CDR3aa: CASSLGAGANVLTF; CDR3nt: TGTGCCAGCAGCTTGGGGGCTGGGGCCAACGTCCTGACTTTC
v_gene: TRBV5-6; abundance: once; d_gene: -; j_gene: TRBJ2-4; CDR3aa: CASSSGLAKNIQYF; CDR3nt: TGTGCCAGCAGCTCGGGATTAGCCAAAAACATTCAGTACTTC
v_gene: TRBV4-1; abundance: -; d_gene: -; j_gene: TRBJ1-5; CDR3aa: CASSPSPGNRPQHF; CDR3nt: TGCGCCAGCAGCCCAAGTCCGGGTAATCGGCCCCAGCATTTT